This TCR beta chain was documented in a study of blood T cell repertoires in COVID-19. Per the original methods: Scientists estimated how many nucleated cells there were by amplifying reference gene primers. Here immunoSEQ multiplex PCR was the method, and the copy in TCRdb shows in-frame clones only, minus some. V, J and clone size derive from that table, while D and trimming were established from the DNA sequence. The data hold over 45,000 clones, with roughly 86% observed a single time. V dropped 7 bases and J dropped 0 bases, with 15 bases sitting between them. This CDR3 comprises 16 residues. Germline CDR1 LNHDA, CDR2 SQIVND (reference sequence).

This receptor was taken from a man aged 60 to 75 with active COVID-19. The sequenced material came from peripheral blood. This chain joins TRBV19 and TRBJ2-2, with D unclear. CDR3 bases: TGTGCCAGTACCGATAGGTTTCAGGCGAACACCGGGGAGCTGTTTTTT. Amino acid sequence: CASTDRFQANTGELFF.